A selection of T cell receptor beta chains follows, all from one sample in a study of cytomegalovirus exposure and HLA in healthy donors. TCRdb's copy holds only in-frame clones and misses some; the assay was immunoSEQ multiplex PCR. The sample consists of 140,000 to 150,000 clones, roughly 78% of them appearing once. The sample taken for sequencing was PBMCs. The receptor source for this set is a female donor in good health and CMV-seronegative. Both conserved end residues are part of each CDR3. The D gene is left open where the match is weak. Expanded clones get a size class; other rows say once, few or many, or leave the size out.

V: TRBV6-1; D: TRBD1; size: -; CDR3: CASRAPGQNQPQHF
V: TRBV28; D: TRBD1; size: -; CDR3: CASSAPGTGDHEQFF
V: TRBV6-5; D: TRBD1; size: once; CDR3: CASSMDRGRGETQYF
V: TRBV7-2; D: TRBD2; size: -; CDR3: CASSLVSGGWNEQFF
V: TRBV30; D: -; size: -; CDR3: CASSRVTNTEAFF
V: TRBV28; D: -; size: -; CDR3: CASIPADRGETQYF
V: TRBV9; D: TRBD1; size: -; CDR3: CASSAGTVSYGYTF
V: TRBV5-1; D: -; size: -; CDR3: CASSWQGGPYEQYF
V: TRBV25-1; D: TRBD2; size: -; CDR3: CASTLRGAAGDTQYF
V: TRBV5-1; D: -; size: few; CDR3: CASRRGAPTDTQYF
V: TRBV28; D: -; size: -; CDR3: CASSRSGGPGTDTQYF
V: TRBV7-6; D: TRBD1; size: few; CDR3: CASSLVMGTGIGSYEQYF
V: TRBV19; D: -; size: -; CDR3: CASSIGAGYNNEQFF
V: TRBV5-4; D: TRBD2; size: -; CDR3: CASSLRLAGGGDEQFF
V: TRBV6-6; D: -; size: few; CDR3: CASRSNNRDTIYF
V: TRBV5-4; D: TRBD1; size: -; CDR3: CASSETGQGLETQYF
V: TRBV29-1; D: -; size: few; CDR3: CSVGMRDETEAFF
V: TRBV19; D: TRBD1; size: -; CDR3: CASNPRTGAVMNTEAFF
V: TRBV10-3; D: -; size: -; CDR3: CAISLTGEGYYGYTF
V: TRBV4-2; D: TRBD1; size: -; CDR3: CASSQARDRGGMNTEAFF
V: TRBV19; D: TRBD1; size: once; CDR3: CASSSTGEYGYTF
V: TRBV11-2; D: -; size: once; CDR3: CASSDLPGDNEQFF
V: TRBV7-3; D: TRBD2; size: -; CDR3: CASSLTHILAGGTDTQYF
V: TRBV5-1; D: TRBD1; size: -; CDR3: CASSLGTGNYGYTF
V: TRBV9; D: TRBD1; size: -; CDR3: CASSALQGYGYPF
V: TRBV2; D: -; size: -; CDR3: CASSPGISSAKNIQYF
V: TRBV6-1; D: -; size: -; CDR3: CASSETGYYEQYF
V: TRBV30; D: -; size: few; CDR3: CAWNHRGSWNTEAFF
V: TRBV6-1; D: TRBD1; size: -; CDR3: CASSERTGGYGYTF
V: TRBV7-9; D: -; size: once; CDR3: CASSLDRVFSGNTIYF
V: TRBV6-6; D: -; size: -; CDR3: CASSLRGEKLFF
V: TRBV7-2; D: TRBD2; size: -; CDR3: CASSRGGAGQETQYF
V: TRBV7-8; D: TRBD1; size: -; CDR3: CASSLEVRQGANYGYTF
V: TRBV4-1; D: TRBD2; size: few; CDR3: CASSEPWGGRDYEQYF
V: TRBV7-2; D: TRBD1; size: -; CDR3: CASSTGGATGELFF
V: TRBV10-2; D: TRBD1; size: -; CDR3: CASTPDRGRFQPQHF
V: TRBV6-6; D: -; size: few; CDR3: CASSDRSHTEAFF
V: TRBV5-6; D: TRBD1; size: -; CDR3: CASSFWGQGVLFSNQPQHF
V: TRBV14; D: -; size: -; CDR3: CASSQASGLGNEQFF
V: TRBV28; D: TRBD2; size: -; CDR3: CASRPGLVATGELFF
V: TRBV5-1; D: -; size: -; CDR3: CASKQAGSYEQYF
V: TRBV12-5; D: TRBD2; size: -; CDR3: CASGLGREKGEQFF
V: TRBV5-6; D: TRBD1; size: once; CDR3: CASSLTVPGQDYGYTF
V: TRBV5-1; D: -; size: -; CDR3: CASSLAQQGRGEQYF
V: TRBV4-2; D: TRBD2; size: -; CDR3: CASSQDLLAGGQTQYF
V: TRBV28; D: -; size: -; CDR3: CASSSYGGGGSYEQYF
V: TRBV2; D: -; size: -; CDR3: CASGENTEAFF
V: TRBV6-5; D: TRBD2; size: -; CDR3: CASSYSSGSGYEQYF
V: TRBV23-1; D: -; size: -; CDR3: CASSSSRVPRNQPQHF
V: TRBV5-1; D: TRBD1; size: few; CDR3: CASSLRFQGAYNSPLHF
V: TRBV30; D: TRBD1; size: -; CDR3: CAKGQKSFLYGYTF
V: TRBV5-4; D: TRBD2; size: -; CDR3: CASSRGLAGVEDTQYF
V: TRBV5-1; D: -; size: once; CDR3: CASSSLGRDTQYF
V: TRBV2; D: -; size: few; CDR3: CASKELDNEQFF
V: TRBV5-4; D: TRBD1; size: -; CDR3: CASRSRDSSYEQYF
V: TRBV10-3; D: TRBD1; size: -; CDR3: CAIRSGTGGNEQYF
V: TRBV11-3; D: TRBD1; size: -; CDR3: CASSKQGALSSYNEQFF
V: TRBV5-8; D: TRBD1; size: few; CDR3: CASSDYGTANEQFF
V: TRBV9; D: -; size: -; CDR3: CASSVGPTGDTEAFF